This T cell receptor beta chain was documented in a study of molecular identifiers for immune sequencing clone quantification. Naive CD8 libraries came from approximately 20,000 to 1,000,000 sorted cells with 10%, 30% or 50% RNA. Looked up from germline, CDR1 is SQVTM and CDR2 is ANQGSEA. V dropped 6 bases and J dropped 0 bases, with 6 bases sitting between them. The CDR3 has 12 residues. This clonotype was counted at least ten times. Previously published methods and listed TCR primers were used for the bulk TCR libraries. One entry per CDR3 protein results from TCRdb running MiXCR on the PCR reads. The sample lists about 510,000 distinct CDR3 sequences, about 20% seen once, with 0.84% in the top ten.

Sequencing was done on a sample of naive CD8+ T cells from blood, with Jurkat cell RNA spiked in. Described subset: FACS-sorted CD8+CD4-CCR7+CD45RA+ naive T cells. The clonotype originates from a human donor in good health. Some libraries in this study had Jurkat cell RNA spiked in. The chain links TRBV29-1 to TRBJ1-3, with D unclear. The CDR3 loop reads CSVRDSGNTIYF. CDR3 DNA: TGCAGCGTAAGGGACTCTGGAAACACCATATATTTT.